This T cell receptor beta chain was retrieved from a study of T-cell memory formation after mild COVID-19. Study in general: TCR clusters showed largely donor specificity. The study, taken as a whole, reports: Cross-reactive memory apparently joined, as some responding clones appeared in pre-infection memory. Largely, contracting CD4+ clones fell within CM and EM, and contracting CD8+ clones within EMRA.

In this sample, this clonotype turned up a few times. Its antigen remains unidentified. V was pared by 6 bases and J by 4 bases, with 15 bases between. The CDR3 runs to 14 residues. Germline CDR1 and CDR2: DFQATT and SNEGSKA (reference sequence). TCR alpha and TCR beta cDNA libraries carrying sample barcodes and UMIs came from 5'RACE with constant-segment primers. TCRdb itself ran the 5' RACE reads through MiXCR, one entry per CDR3 protein. This table has roughly 620,000 distinct CDR3 sequences, approximately 19% appearing once. The TCR comes from an adult woman who had mild COVID-19 (a few samples of this study predate the infection). Cell type and time point are not known. Sequenced input: PBMCs or a T cell subset sorted from them (not recorded which). The chain couples TRBV20-1 to TRBJ2-2, with a tentative D call TRBD2 (6 bases). CDR3 sequence: CSALSGGGTGELFF. The CDR3 coding sequence is TGCAGTGCACTCTCCGGGGGTGGCACCGGGGAGCTGTTTTTT.